This T cell receptor beta chain derives from a study of post-analysis software for immune sequencing data. Looking at the study overall: Clinical courses comprised relapsing-remitting, secondary progressive and progressive-relapsing multiple sclerosis.

Each TCR beta cDNA library carried unique molecular identifiers. TCRdb ran MiXCR on the PCR reads and lists one entry per CDR3 protein. In the table there are around 400,000 distinct CDR3 sequences, roughly 30% of which are singletons. This clonotype was seen a few times. Its antigen is not known. Whole-study results and caveats: When patients were compared with controls, about five TRBV segments were more frequent, TRBV5-6, TRBV5-1 and TRBV20-1 among them.

The CDR3 consists of 13 residues. The germline CDR1 and CDR2 sequences are SGHDN and FVKESK. Trimming took off 4 bases at V and 4 bases at J, with 8 bases between the two ends. This rearrangement joins TRBV14 to TRBJ2-1; no clear D. This clonotype was sampled from a girl between 10 and 17 years old with multiple sclerosis. Material: blood. CDR3 DNA: TGTGCCAGCAGCCGAACAAATTACAATGAGCAGTTCTTC. Translating it yields CASSRTNYNEQFF.